This T cell receptor beta chain was sequenced in a study of spatial heterogeneity in lung cancer. Turning to the study itself: PBMC collected at follow-up were sequenced when available, a median of about two years after resection.

This CDR3 region has 14 residues. The ends were cut back, 0 bases at V and 4 bases at J, with 9 bases in the middle. This clonotype was seen ten or more times. Time point here: blood at routine non-recurrence follow-up after resection. Sequencing covered unsorted whole RNA taken from tumor, nontumor lung or frozen PBMC. TCRdb reprocessed the 5' RACE reads via MiXCR and lists one record per CDR3 protein. The sample shows under 30,000 distinct CDR3 sequences, 4.5% to 7.5% of them seen only once. This TCR was sampled from a male donor with early-stage non-small cell lung cancer. The V and J genes are TRBV12-3 or TRBV12-4 and TRBJ2-5; D is perhaps TRBD2 (7 bases). Sample: PBMCs, taken at follow-up. The CDR3 coding sequence is TGTGCCAGCAGTTTAGCGCGGGGGCCAGAGACCCAGTACTTC. Translated, it gives CASSLARGPETQYF.